This T cell receptor (beta chain) appears in the sequencing data of a study of T cell responses to AZD1222 COVID-19 vaccine. Findings and limits, study-wide: Breadth and depth of Spike-specific TCRs rose after two AZD1222 doses.

This CDR3 is 16 amino acids long. CDR1 is LNHDA, CDR2 SQIVND, per germline (reference sequence). Trimming pared 5 bases from V and 3 bases from J, leaving 17 bases between. This clone has just a few counts. Its antigen is not known. This table comes from immunoSEQ multiplex PCR, and its TCRdb copy is limited to in-frame clones, with some not included. In the table there are approximately 130,000 clones, roughly 88% of which are singletons. V and J are TRBV19 and TRBJ1-5; tentatively, D is TRBD1 (6 bases). The clonotype originates from an adult who received the AZD1222 COVID-19 vaccine. This material consisted of peripheral blood, taken 28 days after the second AZD1222 dose. CDR3 residues: CASSLRWAGDNQPQHF. The CDR3 bases are TGTGCCAGTAGTCTCCGGTGGGCAGGGGACAATCAGCCCCAGCATTTT.